One and the same sample provided the 20 T cell receptor beta chains below, sequenced in a study of control samples from healthy donors and cancer patients. Data came from immunoSEQ multiplex PCR; TCRdb stores just in-frame clones and leaves some out. This table has fewer than 100,000 clones, 82% appearing once. The sequencing input was blood. Receptors originate from a woman aged 55-70 years in good health.

This chain links TRBV28 with TRBJ1-1; maybe TRBD1 (6 bases). The CDR3 contains 16 residues. The germline gives CDR1 MDHEN, CDR2 SYDVKM. V was shortened by 3 bases and J by 5 bases, with 19 bases between the two germline ends. CDR3 DNA sequence: TGTGCCAGCAGTTTTGCCCGACAGGAGGCGAATACTGAAGCTTTCTTT. Residues: CASSFARQEANTEAFF.

The chain combines TRBV25-1 with TRBJ2-1, with a possible D match to TRBD1 (7 bases). The CDR3 loop spans 14 amino acids. V was cut by 2 bases and J by 16 bases, with 21 bases left in between. In germline, CDR1 is MGHDK, CDR2 SYGVNS. CDR3 nucleotide sequence: TGTGCCAGCAGTGAAAGTCTTCAGGGGGGTCGCGTTTTCTTC. This gives the protein CASSESLQGGRVFF.

The chain couples TRBV25-1 to TRBJ1-2; tentative D call: TRBD1 (5 bases). The CDR3 consists of 17 residues. V lost 4 bases, J lost 4 bases, and 22 bases lay in between. The germline gives CDR1 MGHDK, CDR2 SYGVNS. The CDR3 DNA follows: TGTGCCAGCAGTGGATTGGACACCTTCGTCGGCTTCTATGGCTACACCTTC. Residues: CASSGLDTFVGFYGYTF.

In the case of this clone: The same CDR3 can be traced to other DNA sequences in this sample. The chain has TRBV6-5 and TRBJ1-1; D gene uncertain. V gave up 6 bases and J gave up 1 base, with 3 bases separating them. The germline gives CDR1 MNHEY, CDR2 SVGAGI. This CDR3 has 11 residues. CDR3 protein: CASRANTEAFF. DNA for the CDR3: TGTGCCAGCAGGGCGAACACTGAAGCTTTCTTT.

This sequence joins TRBV9 and TRBJ2-7; a possible D gene is TRBD1 (6 bases). This CDR3 has 16 residues. Trimming removed 4 bases at V and 6 bases at J, with 23 bases between. The germline V gene encodes CDR1 SGDLS and CDR2 YYNGEE. The CDR3 region is CASSPWAGGNQGEQYF. The DNA of the CDR3 is TGTGCCAGCAGCCCTTGGGCTGGGGGCAACCAGGGCGAGCAGTACTTC.

A single count supports this clone. The chain's CDR3 is CASSLDLGLAGVSTDTQYF. The CDR3, as DNA: TGTGCCAGCAGCTTAGATTTGGGACTAGCGGGCGTTAGCACAGATACGCAGTATTTT. This sequence joins TRBV11-2 and TRBJ2-3; TRBD2 aligns across 12 bases. CDR3 length: 19 amino acids. Germline CDR1 and CDR2: SGHAT and FQNNGV. Unmatched junction bases numbered 7, after V lost 0 bases and J lost 0 bases. Full variable domain (remainder filled in from reference TRBV11-2 and TRBJ2-3): EAGVAQSPRYKIIEKRQSVAFWCNPISGHATLYWYQQILGQGPKLLIQFQNNGVVDDSQLPKDRFSAERLKGVDSTLKIQPAKLEDSAVYLCASSLDLGLAGVSTDTQYFGPGTRLTVL.

This chain joins TRBV28 and TRBJ1-2; unclear D gene. V was trimmed by 8 bases and J by 3 bases, leaving 13 bases between them. Germline CDR1 is MDHEN and CDR2 is SYDVKM. The CDR3 is 13 residues long. CDR3 sequence reads: CASRQPLYYGYTF. The CDR3 DNA reads as TGTGCCAGCCGCCAGCCGCTTTACTATGGCTACACCTTC.

This chain uses TRBV5-8 with TRBJ2-4; D is possibly TRBD2 (6 bases). The CDR3 totals 15 residues. V dropped 4 bases and J dropped 0 bases, with 11 bases sitting between them. Per germline, CDR1 SGHTS and CDR2 YDEGEE. The CDR3, as DNA: TGTGCCAGCAGCCCCGGGGGACTAGCCAAAAACATTCAGTACTTC. Its translation is CASSPGGLAKNIQYF.

The V call is TRBV5-1, the J call TRBJ2-3, with a weak D call TRBD2 (6 bases). CDR1 is SGHRS, CDR2 YFSETQ, per germline. The germline V and J ends were trimmed by 0 bases and 0 bases, with 8 bases remaining between them. The CDR3 length is 15 residues. Here the CDR3 reads CASSLALASTDTQYF. CDR3 DNA sequence: TGCGCCAGCAGCTTGGCCCTAGCGAGCACAGATACGCAGTATTTT.

The gene calls are TRBV28 and TRBJ2-5, with a tentative D call TRBD2 (7 bases). The CDR3 runs to 17 residues. Germline V gene lookup returns CDR1 MDHEN and CDR2 SYDVKM. The ends were cut back, 5 bases at V and 5 bases at J, with 24 bases in the middle. CDR3 amino acids: CASSIIQGSRGVETQYF. DNA of the CDR3: TGTGCCAGCAGTATTATCCAGGGGAGTCGGGGGGTGGAGACCCAGTACTTC.

The rearrangement uses TRBV3-1 (or the pseudogene TRBV3-2) and TRBJ2-5; TRBD2 matches 13 bases. J gave up 4 bases and V 4 bases, and 15 bases lay outside the gene matches. This CDR3 comprises 19 residues. CDR1 and CDR2 (germline): LGHDT, YNNKEL (reference sequence). Here the CDR3 reads CASSPSHVTSGGATETQYF. DNA of the CDR3: TGTGCCAGCAGCCCTTCCCACGTTACTAGCGGGGGGGCCACAGAGACCCAGTACTTC.

This rearrangement joins TRBV7-9 to TRBJ2-5, with D possibly TRBD1 on 5 matching bases. Between the trimmed V and J ends, which lost 4 bases and 1 base, there was a span of 13 bases. Germline V gene data show CDR1 as SEHNR and CDR2 as FQNEAQ (reference sequence). This CDR3 has 15 amino acids. The CDR3 sequence: CASSSYRSPQETQYF. For the CDR3, the DNA is TGTGCCAGCAGCTCCTACAGGAGCCCCCAAGAGACCCAGTACTTC.

The chain is built from TRBV19 and TRBJ1-2; the D gene is possibly TRBD1 (5 bases). In germline, CDR1 is LNHDA, CDR2 SQIVND (reference sequence). The CDR3 contains 15 residues. The V and J ends lost 5 bases and 1 base respectively, with 14 bases between them. In DNA, the CDR3 is TGTGCCAGTAGTCCCCCGCAGGGAAATAACTATGGCTACACCTTC. Its protein is CASSPPQGNNYGYTF. Looking up the rest from reference TRBV19 and TRBJ1-2 gives the full variable domain: DGGITQSPKYLFRKEGQNVTLSCEQNLNHDAMYWYRQDPGQGLRLIYYSQIVNDFQKGDIAEGYSVSREKKESFPLTVTSAQKNPTAFYLCASSPPQGNNYGYTFGSGTRLTVV.

The rearrangement joins TRBV5-1 to TRBJ2-1; the match to TRBD2 covers 13 bases. The V segment lost 1 base and the J segment 6 bases; nucleotides outside the gene matches: 1. Per germline, CDR1 SGHRS and CDR2 YFSETQ. The CDR3 length is 15 residues. The chain's CDR3 is CASSLTSGGANEQFF. The CDR3 bases are TGCGCCAGCAGCTTGACTAGCGGGGGGGCCAATGAGCAGTTCTTC. Drawing the rest from reference TRBV5-1 and TRBJ2-1, the complete variable domain is KAGVTQTPRYLIKTRGQQVTLSCSPISGHRSVSWYQQTPGQGLQFLFEYFSETQRNKGNFPGRFSGRQFSNSRSEMNVSTLELGDSALYLCASSLTSGGANEQFFGPGTRLTVL.

The chain joins TRBV18 to TRBJ2-7; 11 bases are a match to TRBD1. The CDR3 spans 15 residues. The trim removed 4 bases at V and 1 base at J, leaving 3 bases unmatched. CDR1 is KGHSH, CDR2 LQKENI, per germline. The CDR3 region is CASSQGQGASYEQYF. The CDR3 DNA sequence: TGTGCCAGCTCACAAGGACAGGGGGCGTCCTACGAGCAGTACTTC.

The chain couples TRBV24-1 to TRBJ1-5; D remains unclear. V shed 4 bases and J shed 0 bases, with 6 bases lying between them. The CDR3 contains 14 residues. The germline V gene has CDR1 KGHDR and CDR2 SFDVKD. In nucleotides, the CDR3 is TGTGCCACCAGTGAGGGAGGTAGCAATCAGCCCCAGCATTTT. Its translation is CATSEGGSNQPQHF.

The chain links TRBV4-3 to TRBJ2-6; a weak D match, TRBD1 (5 bases). Germline loops: CDR1 LGHNA, CDR2 YSLEER. The V gene lost 6 bases and the J gene lost 0 bases, with 12 bases spanning the gap. This CDR3 has 16 amino acids. CDR3 region: CASSQQAVSGANVLTF. CDR3 DNA: TGCGCCAGCAGTCAACAGGCTGTCTCTGGGGCCAACGTCCTGACTTTC.

The chain combines TRBV5-1 with TRBJ2-5; D unclear. This CDR3 is built from 13 residues. The V and J ends lost 4 bases and 5 bases respectively, with 12 bases between them. CDR1 SGHRS and CDR2 YFSETQ come from the germline V gene. The CDR3 DNA sequence: TGCGCCAGCAGCATAAATCCCGGGGAGACCCAGTACTTC. This encodes CASSINPGETQYF.

The rearrangement joins TRBV2 to TRBJ1-2, with D possibly being TRBD1 (5 bases). V was trimmed by 4 bases and J by 8 bases, leaving 14 bases between them. The CDR3 loop spans 13 amino acids. The germline V gene encodes CDR1 SNHLY and CDR2 FYNNEI. The CDR3 is CASSGQMVGGYTF. For the CDR3, the DNA is TGTGCCAGCAGTGGACAGATGGTTGGGGGCTACACCTTC.

V and J are TRBV10-2 and TRBJ1-2; no reliable D call. V gave up 3 bases and J gave up 5 bases, with 13 bases separating them. In germline, CDR1 is WSHSY, CDR2 SAAADI. The CDR3 has 14 residues. In DNA form, the CDR3 reads TGCGCCAGCAGTGATAAGAACAGAGCTTATGGCTACACCTTC. Amino acids: CASSDKNRAYGYTF.